This T cell receptor (beta chain) was recovered during a study of blood T cell repertoires in COVID-19 (TCRdb year 2020). Study-level background: Collaborator samples came from the United States, Italy and Spain and covered acute and convalescent phases of COVID-19. The repertoires were made available in a free public database intended to serve as a resource for research on the immune response to SARS-CoV-2. Where available, HLA class I and class II types were obtained from metadata supplied by the sample provider rather than from assay-based typing. The material from the prospective study consisted of cDNA or gDNA derived from T cells, B-cell-depleted T cells, or PBMCs. Sample metadata almost always included a de-identified subject ID, COVID-19 status, age in years and sex. The samples were drawn from the first 160 participants of the ongoing ImmuneRACE study and from 950 to 1,500 subjects provided by 6 global collaborators. Subjects who had been exposed to COVID-19, were actively infected with it, or had recovered from it provided the deeply sampled blood TCRbeta repertoires that made up the dataset.

The germline V gene sets CDR1 to SGHDT and CDR2 to YYEEEE. The CDR3 contains 14 residues, cysteine and phenylalanine counted. Just the 42-base CDR3 DNA is kept, in frame starting at base 1. V lost 1 base and J lost 6 bases; the stretch between them is 10 bases long. There are a few counts of this clone. Its binding antigen is unknown. Base qualities are not at hand, and no much larger clone is one base apart. Each collaborating institution followed its own protocols to collect whole blood in K2EDTA tubes. Collaborator samples were shipped for TCRbeta analysis as frozen whole blood, isolated PBMCs, or DNA extracted from either sample type. Broader findings and caveats from the paper: The quantity of clinical and demographic metadata differed by source and by participant and was supplied without curation.

TCRbeta CDR3 regions were amplified from genomic DNA using the immunoSEQ Assay, a bias-controlled multiplex PCR. The authors' analysis ran thus. Within the assay, amplification of reference gene primers was used to estimate how many nucleated cells each sample contained. To quantify the absolute abundance of each unique TCRbeta CDR3 rearrangement, sequence reads were collapsed and filtered. For each sample, productive Simpson clonality was calculated as the square root of Simpson's diversity index across productive rearrangements. TCRdb holds this immuneACCESS table with in-frame rearrangements only. Some clones are missing; in checked studies, unresolved V genes explain under half, and the rest has no known cause. That table supplies the V and J calls and clone size; D and trimming were determined from the DNA. Here the sample has 310,000 or so clones; roughly 84% occur a single time. The ten largest clones capture 1% of the sample.

The sequence was collected from a man in his forties or fifties with active or convalescent COVID-19. The sequence links TRBV5-6 to TRBJ2-2; the D gene cannot be named for sure. Sequences were obtained from peripheral blood. The CDR3 region has the sequence CASSLWQVSGELFF. In nucleotides, the sequence is TGTGCCAGCAGCTTGTGGCAGGTCTCCGGGGAGCTGTTTTTT.